The 19 T cell receptor beta chains in this list originate from one sample, sequenced in a study of siplizumab effects on memory and regulatory T cells. Profiled with immunoSEQ multiplex PCR; TCRdb holds only in-frame clones, not every one. The repertoire includes around 120,000 clones, around 94% of them detected once, and approximately 1.8% sits in the top ten. The specimen sequenced was non-Treg CD4+ T cells sorted from blood. These receptors were taken from a human donor in good health.

The chain couples TRBV6-5 to TRBJ2-5, with TRBD1 identical over 8 bases. The CDR3 has 15 residues. Germline loops: CDR1 MNHEY, CDR2 SVGAGI. V shed 5 bases and J 2 bases; nucleotides not matched to a gene: 7. CDR3 coding DNA: TGTGCCAGCAGTCAATGGACAGGGACACAAGAGACCCAGTACTTC. It codes for CASSQWTGTQETQYF.

The chain recombines TRBV6-1 with TRBJ1-2; D unresolved. The CDR3 has 13 amino acids. V was shortened by 4 bases and J by 5 bases, with 11 bases between the two germline ends. CDR1 is MNHNS and CDR2 is SASEGT in the germline V gene. The CDR3: CASSADGLYGYTF. In DNA, the CDR3 is TGTGCCAGCAGTGCCGACGGGCTATATGGCTACACCTTC.

This clone occurred once. The rearrangement uses TRBV7-2 and TRBJ1-5; no clear D gene. In germline, CDR1 is SGHTA, CDR2 FQGNSA. The V gene lost 1 base and the J gene lost 4 bases, with 5 bases spanning the gap. The CDR3 is 13 residues long. CDR3 in DNA: TGTGCCAGCAGCTTAGGGTTGAATCAGCCCCAGCATTTT. Protein product: CASSLGLNQPQHF.

The V and J genes are TRBV5-1 and TRBJ2-5; TRBD2 matches 16 bases. In germline, CDR1 is SGHRS, CDR2 YFSETQ. Unmatched junction bases numbered 2, after V lost 4 bases and J lost 2 bases. This CDR3 contains 16 residues. The CDR3 DNA is TGCGCCAGCAGCCCGGGACTAGCGGGAGGGCAAGAGACCCAGTACTTC. Translation: CASSPGLAGGQETQYF.

The chain recombines TRBV2 with TRBJ2-3; 9 positions agree with TRBD2. The CDR3 loop spans 16 amino acids. The V gene end was trimmed by 6 bases and the J gene end by 3 bases; junction bases not matched to a gene: 10. Germline assignment: CDR1 SNHLY and CDR2 FYNNEI. CDR3 bases: TGTGCCAGCAGACACCAAACTAGCGGGCTAACAGATACGCAGTATTTT. Protein product: CASRHQTSGLTDTQYF.

The J gene is TRBJ1-1, the V gene TRBV2; D not resolved. V shed 7 bases and J shed 0 bases, with 3 bases lying between them. This CDR3 is 11 amino acids long. CDR1 is SNHLY and CDR2 is FYNNEI in the germline V gene. This chain's CDR3 is CASKVNTEAFF. In nucleotides, the CDR3 is TGTGCCAGCAAGGTGAACACTGAAGCTTTCTTT.

The chain uses TRBV19 and TRBJ2-7; D perhaps matches TRBD1 (6 bases). The ends were cut back, 6 bases at V and 0 bases at J, with 15 bases in the middle. CDR1 LNHDA and CDR2 SQIVND come from the germline V gene (reference sequence). The CDR3 length is 15 residues. The CDR3 region has the DNA TGTGCCAGTAGGTCCCCGGGACACGACTCCTACGAGCAGTACTTC. Translation gives CASRSPGHDSYEQYF.

This clone came up a few times. This rearrangement joins TRBV7-2 to TRBJ2-7; D remains ambiguous. With 3 bases removed from V and 7 bases from J, the gap between germline ends came to 16 bases. Germline assignment: CDR1 SGHTA and CDR2 FQGNSA. CDR3 length: 14 residues. CDR3: CASSFSNGNPEQYF. In DNA form, the CDR3 reads TGTGCCAGCAGCTTTTCTAATGGTAACCCAGAGCAGTACTTC.

This clone appeared once. The chain combines TRBV6-6 with TRBJ1-2; TRBD1 matches at 9 bases. Germline values: CDR1 MNHNY, CDR2 SVGAGI (reference sequence). The CDR3 is made up of 16 amino acids. V shed 7 bases and J 8 bases; nucleotides not matched to a gene: 17. CDR3: CASNPPGQGLGGGYTF. The CDR3 coding sequence is TGTGCCAGCAACCCCCCGGGACAGGGTTTAGGGGGGGGCTACACCTTC.

This clone was counted once. The rearrangement links TRBV6-5 to TRBJ1-1; the D gene is possibly TRBD1 (5 bases). V gave up 5 bases and J gave up 5 bases, with 6 bases separating them. The CDR3 loop spans 11 amino acids. Germline CDR1 is MNHEY and CDR2 is SVGAGI. CDR3 protein: CASSRGTEAFF. CDR3 nucleotides: TGTGCCAGCAGTCGGGGGACTGAAGCTTTCTTT.

This clone was picked up a small number of times. Other DNA sequences in this sample translate to the same CDR3. The V and J genes are TRBV6-5 and TRBJ1-2, with 7 positions matching TRBD1. The CDR3 runs to 11 residues. CDR1 MNHEY and CDR2 SVGAGI come from the germline V gene. After removal of 7 bases from V and 4 bases from J, the junction contained 0 bases not matched to a gene. CDR3 nucleotides: TGTGCCAGCACAGGGGGCTATGGCTACACCTTC. It encodes CASTGGYGYTF.

V and J are TRBV5-8 and TRBJ2-7; D is possibly TRBD1 (6 bases). The V gene's germline CDR1 is SGHTS and CDR2 YDEGEE. V dropped 4 bases and J dropped 6 bases, with 17 bases sitting between them. This CDR3 has 14 residues. The CDR3 here is CASSHAGSRGEQYF. CDR3 in DNA: TGTGCCAGCAGCCACGCCGGGTCCAGGGGCGAGCAGTACTTC.

The chain combines TRBV5-8 with TRBJ1-2; D is ambiguous. This CDR3 has 13 amino acids. Germline V CDR1 and CDR2: SGHTS, YDEGEE. V shed 5 bases and J shed 1 base, with 9 bases lying between them. The CDR3 DNA reads TGTGCCAGCAGGGCAGGCAATAACTATGGCTACACCTTC. Amino acid sequence: CASRAGNNYGYTF. The whole variable domain, filled in from reference TRBV5-8 and TRBJ1-2, reads EAGVTQSPTHLIKTRGQQATLRCSPISGHTSVYWYQQALGLGLQFLLWYDEGEERNRGNFPPRFSGRQFPNYSSELNVNALELEDSALYLCASRAGNNYGYTFGSGTRLTVV.

The chain joins TRBV6-1 to TRBJ1-1; 7 bases fit TRBD1. The V segment lost 8 bases and the J segment 1 base; nucleotides outside the gene matches: 4. CDR1 MNHNS and CDR2 SASEGT come from the germline V gene. The CDR3 contains 13 residues. The CDR3 DNA reads TGTGCCAGCTGGACAGGCAAGAACACTGAAGCTTTCTTT. Protein product: CASWTGKNTEAFF.

This chain connects TRBV5-6 to TRBJ1-1; D perhaps matches TRBD1 (5 bases). Germline V lookup: CDR1 SGHDT, CDR2 YYEEEE. CDR3 length equals 14 residues. The V end lost 4 bases, the J end lost 2 bases, and 12 bases lay between the germline ends. CDR3 DNA: TGTGCCAGCAGCCTTGGGACGGTCAACACTGAAGCTTTCTTT. It translates to CASSLGTVNTEAFF. The full variable domain, its missing parts supplied by reference TRBV5-6 and TRBJ1-1, is DAGVTQSPTHLIKTRGQQVTLRCSPKSGHDTVSWYQQALGQGPQFIFQYYEEEERQRGNFPDRFSGHQFPNYSSELNVNALLLGDSALYLCASSLGTVNTEAFFGQGTRLTVV.

This chain connects TRBV7-9 to TRBJ2-5; D gene unclear. The V gene lost 4 bases and the J gene lost 5 bases, with 5 bases spanning the gap. The CDR3 has 11 amino acids. CDR1 is SEHNR, CDR2 FQNEAQ, per germline (reference sequence). CDR3 residues: CASSSGETQYF. The CDR3 bases are TGTGCCAGCAGCTCCGGGGAGACCCAGTACTTC.

The chain uses TRBV19 and TRBJ1-5; a possible D gene is TRBD1 (6 bases). CDR1 is LNHDA, CDR2 SQIVND, per germline (reference sequence). Trimming left V 5 bases short and J 0 bases short, with 11 bases between. The CDR3 is made up of 15 amino acids. DNA of the CDR3: TGTGCCAGTAGTGCAGGACAGTCTAGCAATCAGCCCCAGCATTTT. Encoded protein: CASSAGQSSNQPQHF.

The gene calls are TRBV11-2 and TRBJ1-5; D unclear. Trimming took off 0 bases at V and 2 bases at J, with 8 bases between the two ends. CDR3 length equals 15 residues. Germline lookup yields CDR1 SGHAT and CDR2 FQNNGV. The CDR3: CASSLDFAGNQPQHF. In DNA form, the CDR3 reads TGTGCCAGCAGCTTAGATTTCGCCGGCAATCAGCCCCAGCATTTT.

J is TRBJ1-1 and V is TRBV6-5; no definite D call. The V gene's germline CDR1 is MNHEY and CDR2 SVGAGI. The V gene lost 7 bases and the J gene lost 1 base, with 7 bases spanning the gap. CDR3 length: 12 residues. The CDR3 region has the DNA TGTGCCAGCAAAGAGGGGAACACTGAAGCTTTCTTT. Protein product: CASKEGNTEAFF.